This TCR beta chain was sequenced in a study of tumor-infiltrating lymphocytes in primary liver carcinoma. Broader study findings: In tumor-adjacent and tumor-blood pairs, overlap was lower than in tumor region pairs.

Priming with a constant-region primer yielded TCR beta cDNA from about 480 ng total RNA. Three-round nested multiplex PCR performed with slightly modified ARM-PCR produced the TCR beta libraries. TCRdb reprocessed the multiplex PCR reads via MiXCR and lists one record per CDR3 protein. The sample shows 48,000 or so distinct CDR3 sequences, 70% to 80% of them seen only once. Extraction of RNA together with DNA used roughly 20-32 mg of unsorted bulk tissue. This clonotype was seen once. As yet, its antigen is unknown. This TCR derives from a man aged 35 to 55 with primary liver carcinoma and hepatitis B virus infection. The sample comprised liver tumor tissue from sampling region 3. As to subset: tumor region T3, left-lateral pole.

The CDR3 DNA reads TGTGCCAGCAGTTACAGCACGCCTAGCGGGAGCAGCAAGCAGTACTTC. Translation gives CASSYSTPSGSSKQYF. V and J are TRBV6-6 and TRBJ2-7, with 10 bases that match TRBD2. The germline V gene encodes CDR1 MNHNY and CDR2 SVGAGI (reference sequence). The V segment lost 2 bases and the J segment 8 bases; nucleotides outside the gene matches: 12. CDR3 length equals 16 residues.